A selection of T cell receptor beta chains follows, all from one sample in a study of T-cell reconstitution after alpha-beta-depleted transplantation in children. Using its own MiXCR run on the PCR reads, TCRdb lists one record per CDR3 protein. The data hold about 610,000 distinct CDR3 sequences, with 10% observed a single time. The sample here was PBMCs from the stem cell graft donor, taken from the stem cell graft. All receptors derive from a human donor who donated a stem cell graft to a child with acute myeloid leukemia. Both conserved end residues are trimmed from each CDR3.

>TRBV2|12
ASTPQGPAETQY
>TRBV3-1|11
ASSQSPSGSQF
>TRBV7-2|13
ASSLRDRGRYEQY
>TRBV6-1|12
ASRSRDSTYEQY
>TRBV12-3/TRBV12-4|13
ASSLGGGQGYEQY
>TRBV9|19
ASSEGWTSGRALPSYNEQF
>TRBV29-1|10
SVDTGAYEQY
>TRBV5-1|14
ASSLASSATPYEQY
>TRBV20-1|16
SARVTSGRGRSTDTQY
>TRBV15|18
ATSRVRTSGRAPLQETQY
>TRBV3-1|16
ACSVIVRGASGTDTQY
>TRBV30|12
AWSVSAAKNIQY
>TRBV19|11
ASTLRGNYGYT
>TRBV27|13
ASSPWTSGPNEQF
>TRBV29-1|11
SVAGGIVGEAF
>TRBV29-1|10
SGLLGNYEQY
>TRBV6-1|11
ASRPPGYNEQF
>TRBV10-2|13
ASSDYGQASYEQY
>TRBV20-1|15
SARWGSSGRASNEQF
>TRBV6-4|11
ASGTSGTGELF
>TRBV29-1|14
SVEIMGQTIYNEQF
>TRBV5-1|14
ASSPGLAGATDTQY
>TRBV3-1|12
ASSQSGQNTEAF
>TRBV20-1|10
SARKVPDTQY
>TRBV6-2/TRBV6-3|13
ASDGGSPEGRALH
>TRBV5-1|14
ASSLEGGRVVYEQY
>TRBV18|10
ASSPVPWEQY
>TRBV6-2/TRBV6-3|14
ASSSRFSGSQETQY
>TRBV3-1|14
ASSRIWTGDLSGQY
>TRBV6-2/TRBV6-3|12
ASRELLGAREQY
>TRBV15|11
ATSLGGVDTQY
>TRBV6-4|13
ASSTTTGSYNEQF
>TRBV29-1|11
SGGAGGSDTQY
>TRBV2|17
TLCPVSPGTGNANEKLF
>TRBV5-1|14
ASSPGAPNSYNEQF
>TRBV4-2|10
ASSRERGELF
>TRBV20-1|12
SARIALLYNEQF
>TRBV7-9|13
ASQLRWGLQETQY
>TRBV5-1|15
ASSFSGTGDTNEKLF
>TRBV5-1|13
ASSSATSGINEQY
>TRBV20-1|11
SARREITDTQY
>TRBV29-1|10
SVEGVNYGYT
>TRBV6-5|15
ASSYALEPGSEETQY
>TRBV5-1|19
ASSLAVGTDRVNPVYNEQF
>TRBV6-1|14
ASTKGRREGRGEQY
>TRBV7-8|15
ASSPQRGLGDTGELF
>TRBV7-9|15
ASSSTGGGGTNYGYT
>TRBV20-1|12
SAGSGQLTYEQY
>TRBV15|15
ATSRDPLGSSTDTQY
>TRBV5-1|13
ASSLAATGNSPLH
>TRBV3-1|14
ASSQRTSGSGETQY
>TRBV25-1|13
ASSERGLDGFGYT
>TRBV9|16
ASSVGVEGGRSTDTQY
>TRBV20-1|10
SAEGHFDGYT
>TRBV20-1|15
SARDLRLAGAADTQY